Presented here are 29 T cell receptor beta chains from one specimen sequenced in a study of T-cell reconstitution after alpha-beta-depleted transplantation in children. TCRbeta library preparation incorporated unique molecular identifiers. TCRdb re-derived calls from the PCR reads in MiXCR, one entry per CDR3 protein. The sample carries 300,000 to 400,000 distinct CDR3 sequences, under 20% recorded once. Sample: PBMCs, mostly from graft donor cells, taken 360 days after TCRalphabeta/CD19-depleted stem cell transplant. The receptors come from a male patient aged 2 to 9 who had a stem cell transplant for acute lymphoblastic leukemia, so the T cells may come from the graft donor.

This clonotype has a handful of counts. The V and J genes are TRBV10-3 and TRBJ2-3; D might be TRBD1 or TRBD2, each matching 5 bases. Trimming left V 4 bases short and J 4 bases short, with 15 bases between. This CDR3 comprises 15 residues. Germline CDR1 ENHRY, CDR2 SYGVKD. CDR3 residues: CAISGDRHRADTQYF. The DNA of the CDR3 is TGTGCCATCAGTGGGGACCGCCACCGGGCAGATACGCAGTATTTT.

This clonotype was detected only a few times. The J gene is TRBJ1-1, the V gene TRBV7-3, with 7 bases lining up with TRBD1. CDR1 is SGHTA and CDR2 is FQGTGA in the germline V gene. The CDR3 loop spans 15 amino acids. Trimming removed 5 bases from V and 3 bases from J; junction bases left unmatched: 9. The CDR3 nucleotides are TGTGCCAGCAGCCTCGAACAGGGGCGGGACACTGAAGCTTTCTTT. Its translation is CASSLEQGRDTEAFF.

This clonotype was detected a few times. This chain connects TRBV12-3 or TRBV12-4 to TRBJ1-5; 7 bases align to TRBD1. CDR3 length: 12 amino acids. Germline trimming cut 6 bases from V and 14 bases from J; bases unmatched to any gene: 10. CDR3 DNA: TGTGCCAGCAGCAATTCGTACAGGGGAGAGCATTTT. It encodes CASSNSYRGEHF.

This clonotype was observed at least ten times. This chain links TRBV4-3 with TRBJ2-3; 11 bases are shared with TRBD2. Trimming at V came to 4 bases and at J to 6 bases, leaving 12 bases not matched to a gene. Germline CDR1 LGHNA, CDR2 YSLEER. This CDR3 is 17 amino acids long. CDR3 nucleotide sequence: TGCGCCAGCAGCCCCAACTCGGGACTAGCGGTGGGGGATACGCAGTATTTT. Translation: CASSPNSGLAVGDTQYF.

This clonotype has at least ten counts. CDR3 nucleotide sequence: TGCGCCAGCAGCTTGGGCAGGTCCGCAGATACGCAGTATTTT. Translation gives CASSLGRSADTQYF. The chain combines TRBV5-1 with TRBJ2-3; D call uncertain. Germline V gene lookup returns CDR1 SGHRS and CDR2 YFSETQ. This CDR3 has 14 residues. The ends were cut back, 0 bases at V and 4 bases at J, with 9 bases in the middle. The variable domain in full, completed from reference TRBV5-1 and TRBJ2-3, reads KAGVTQTPRYLIKTRGQQVTLSCSPISGHRSVSWYQQTPGQGLQFLFEYFSETQRNKGNFPGRFSGRQFSNSRSEMNVSTLELGDSALYLCASSLGRSADTQYFGPGTRLTVL.

This clonotype was picked up many times. The V gene is TRBV12-3 or TRBV12-4, the J gene TRBJ2-1; tentative D call: TRBD2 (5 bases). Trimming left V 5 bases short and J 7 bases short, with 9 bases between. The CDR3 length is 12 residues. The CDR3 coding sequence is TGTGCCAGCAGTGGACTGACTAATGAGCAGTTCTTC. It encodes CASSGLTNEQFF.

The table lists this clonotype with a few counts. The V and J genes are TRBV6-1 and TRBJ2-5; TRBD2 aligns across 7 bases. The CDR3 extends over 15 amino acids. The V gene's germline CDR1 is MNHNS and CDR2 SASEGT. Trimming cost V 5 bases and J 0 bases; bases outside gene matches: 6. This CDR3 is CASSLGGTYQETQYF. CDR3 coding DNA: TGTGCCAGCAGTCTGGGGGGGACTTACCAAGAGACCCAGTACTTC.

The chain joins TRBV12-3 or TRBV12-4 to TRBJ1-2, with D perhaps TRBD1 (6 bases). The germline V and J ends were trimmed by 6 bases and 4 bases, with 15 bases remaining between them. The CDR3 is 14 residues long. The CDR3 DNA sequence: TGTGCCAGCAGAAGGACAGCGGGAACCTATGGCTACACCTTC. This codes for CASRRTAGTYGYTF.

The V call is TRBV20-1, the J call TRBJ1-4, with D maybe TRBD1 (5 bases). CDR1 is DFQATT and CDR2 is SNEGSKA in the germline V gene (reference sequence). The CDR3 spans 15 residues. Trimming took 2 bases from V and 4 from J, leaving 14 bases between them. CDR3 protein: CSARYFRDLNEKLFF. The CDR3, as DNA: TGCAGTGCTAGATATTTCCGGGACCTTAATGAAAAACTGTTTTTT.

The chain carries TRBV3-1 and TRBJ2-1; TRBD2 aligns across 9 bases. This CDR3 comprises 16 residues. CDR1 is LGHDT, CDR2 YNNKEL, per germline (reference sequence). The trim removed 2 bases at V and 9 bases at J, leaving 11 bases unmatched. The CDR3 coding sequence is TGTGCCAGCAGCCAAATGGGGACTAGCTGGAGCGGTGAGCAGTTCTTC. This gives the protein CASSQMGTSWSGEQFF.

The V call is TRBV19, the J call TRBJ2-3; TRBD2 aligns across 11 bases. This CDR3 contains 16 residues. Germline CDR1 LNHDA, CDR2 SQIVND (reference sequence). With V trimmed by 5 bases and J by 1 base, 5 bases remained unmatched. CDR3 sequence reads: CASSSPGLAGTDTQYF. For the CDR3, the DNA is TGTGCCAGTAGTTCCCCGGGACTAGCGGGCACAGATACGCAGTATTTT.

This clonotype has just a few counts. J is TRBJ2-2 and V is TRBV5-6, with D tentatively TRBD1 (6 bases). The CDR3 is made up of 18 amino acids. Germline V gives CDR1 SGHDT, CDR2 YYEEEE. V gave up 4 bases and J gave up 1 base, with 20 bases separating them. CDR3 region: CASSHNYRELWNTGELFF. In nucleotides, the CDR3 is TGTGCCAGCAGCCACAATTACAGGGAGTTGTGGAACACCGGGGAGCTGTTTTTT.

This clonotype occurred many times. CDR3 coding DNA: TGCAGTGCTATTAGCCCCCAGGGTGGACCCTCCTACGAGCAGTACTTC. Protein product: CSAISPQGGPSYEQYF. J is TRBJ2-7 and V is TRBV20-1; D is possibly TRBD1 (5 bases). Germline loops: CDR1 DFQATT, CDR2 SNEGSKA (reference sequence). The V gene lost 4 bases and the J gene lost 0 bases, with 19 bases spanning the gap. The length of the CDR3 is 16 residues.

The V call is TRBV19, the J call TRBJ2-1; 7 bases align to TRBD2. Trimming took 8 bases from V and 6 from J; bases not matched to a gene: 22. This CDR3 has 18 residues. CDR1 is LNHDA, CDR2 SQIVND, per germline (reference sequence). CDR3 amino acids: CASARSSRAGLGANEQFF. CDR3 bases: TGTGCCAGTGCACGATCTTCCCGTGCCGGACTAGGGGCCAATGAGCAGTTCTTC.

This clonotype has just a few counts. The CDR3 is CASSEGLAAHTQYF. The CDR3 DNA follows: TGTGCCAGCAGTGAGGGGCTAGCAGCTCATACGCAGTATTTT. The chain employs TRBV6-1 and TRBJ2-3; D possibly uses TRBD1 or TRBD2 (5 bases each). This CDR3 is 14 amino acids long. The germline V gene has CDR1 MNHNS and CDR2 SASEGT. The V and J ends lost 3 bases and 7 bases respectively, with 14 bases between them.

The chain has TRBV7-9 and TRBJ2-1; possibly TRBD2 for D (5 bases). This CDR3 is 16 amino acids long. Germline CDR1 is SEHNR and CDR2 is FQNEAQ (reference sequence). Trimming cost V 7 bases and J 0 bases, with 16 bases left between them. The CDR3 DNA is TGTGCCAGCAACCCACCCCGGGAAATCTCCTACAATGAGCAGTTCTTC. Translation: CASNPPREISYNEQFF. The full variable domain, with the rest looked up from reference TRBV7-9 and TRBJ2-1, is DTGVSQNPRHKITKRGQNVTFRCDPISEHNRLYWYRQTLGQGPEFLTYFQNEAQLEKSRLLSDRFSAERPKGSFSTLEIQRTEQGDSAMYLCASNPPREISYNEQFFGPGTRLTVL.

This chain joins TRBV12-3 or TRBV12-4 and TRBJ2-1; TRBD2 matches 8 bases. Germline trimming cut 5 bases from V and 7 bases from J; bases unmatched to any gene: 10. The CDR3 runs 15 residues. Written as DNA, the CDR3 is TGTGCCAGCAGTACCGGGACTAGAGGGATAAATGAGCAGTTCTTC. It encodes CASSTGTRGINEQFF.

This clonotype was counted between two and nine times. The rearrangement links TRBV15 to TRBJ2-1, with TRBD1 as a possible D gene (6 bases). This CDR3 has 16 residues. Germline CDR1 and CDR2: LNHNV and YYDKDF (reference sequence). V lost 3 bases to trimming and J lost 3 bases, with 15 bases between them. The CDR3 loop is CATSRYRDTGYNEQFF. The CDR3 nucleotides read TGTGCCACCAGCAGGTACCGGGACACAGGCTACAATGAGCAGTTCTTC.

The V gene is TRBV29-1, the J gene TRBJ1-1; weak D call: TRBD1 (6 bases). V lost 6 bases, J lost 1 base, and 18 bases lay in between. The germline gives CDR1 SQVTM, CDR2 ANQGSEA. The CDR3 has 15 residues. The CDR3 coding sequence is TGCAGCGTCGCACGGGACACCACTCAGAACACTGAAGCTTTCTTT. Amino acid sequence: CSVARDTTQNTEAFF.

This clonotype appeared once. This chain connects TRBV30 to TRBJ2-3; D may be TRBD1 or TRBD2 (6 bases each). CDR1 GTSNPN and CDR2 SVGIG come from the germline V gene (reference sequence). The V end lost 1 base, the J end lost 10 bases, and 15 bases lay between the germline ends. This CDR3 region has 13 residues. The CDR3 DNA is TGTGCCTGGAGTGAGGGGGGTCCGCGGGCGCAGTATTTT. Translated, it gives CAWSEGGPRAQYF.

This clonotype appeared once. The J gene is TRBJ2-3, the V gene TRBV11-2; either TRBD1 or TRBD2 may fit D (6 bases each). The germline V and J ends were trimmed by 1 base and 6 bases, with 11 bases remaining between them. Germline CDR1 is SGHAT and CDR2 is FQNNGV. There are 14 residues in the CDR3. Written as DNA, the CDR3 is TGTGCCAGCAGCTTAGTGGGGGGCAGGGATACGCAGTATTTT. This sequence encodes CASSLVGGRDTQYF.

A few counts support this clonotype. The rearrangement links TRBV24-1 to TRBJ2-2; D might be TRBD2 (6 bases). The CDR3 is made up of 14 amino acids. Germline V gene data show CDR1 as KGHDR and CDR2 as SFDVKD. V lost 4 bases and J 7 bases, leaving 12 bases between the germline ends. CDR3 bases: TGTGCCACCAGTGACAGAACAGCGGGCGGGGAGCTGTTTTTT. It yields the protein CATSDRTAGGELFF.

This clonotype was detected a few times. The CDR3 DNA follows: TGTGCCATCAGTAGGGGGATGACTGAAGCTTTCTTT. It yields the protein CAISRGMTEAFF. The gene calls are TRBV10-3 and TRBJ1-1; D perhaps matches TRBD1 (6 bases). Germline loops: CDR1 ENHRY, CDR2 SYGVKD. The CDR3 loop spans 12 amino acids. V lost 5 bases to trimming and J lost 5 bases, with 9 bases between them.

There are many counts of this clonotype. The V gene is TRBV28, the J gene TRBJ2-5; tentatively, D is TRBD1 (5 bases). Germline values: CDR1 MDHEN, CDR2 SYDVKM. V was shortened by 5 bases and J by 3 bases, with 13 bases between the two germline ends. This CDR3 has 14 amino acids. CDR3 sequence: CASSRGGVEETQYF. The CDR3 nucleotides are TGTGCCAGCAGTAGGGGTGGGGTGGAAGAGACCCAGTACTTC.

The chain couples TRBV4-3 to TRBJ2-2; TRBD1 matches at 10 bases. Trimming cost V 0 bases and J 5 bases; bases outside gene matches: 9. CDR3 size: 18 residues. The germline V gene encodes CDR1 LGHNA and CDR2 YSLEER. Here the CDR3 reads CASSQEVGQGKATGELFF. The CDR3 region has the DNA TGCGCCAGCAGCCAAGAGGTGGGACAGGGGAAGGCTACCGGGGAGCTGTTTTTT.

This clonotype was detected ten times or more. V usage is TRBV4-3 and J usage is TRBJ2-3; 11 nucleotides line up with TRBD2. After removal of 4 bases from V and 4 bases from J, the junction contained 10 bases not matched to a gene. The CDR3 has 17 amino acids. Germline V gene data show CDR1 as LGHNA and CDR2 as YSLEER. CDR3 amino acids: CASSPKLAGVSADTQYF. Here the CDR3 DNA reads TGCGCCAGCAGCCCGAAACTAGCGGGAGTTTCGGCAGATACGCAGTATTTT.

V is TRBV6-4 and J is TRBJ2-1; 11 bases agree with TRBD2. CDR1 is MRHNA and CDR2 is SNTAGT in the germline V gene. J lost 7 bases, V lost 4 bases, and 6 bases had no gene match. The CDR3 spans 15 residues. CDR3 amino acids: CASSGTSGSINEQFF. CDR3 in DNA: TGTGCCAGCAGTGGAACTAGCGGGAGTATAAATGAGCAGTTCTTC.

J is TRBJ2-7 and V is TRBV21-1; the DNA was not used to check the table's D call, TRBD2. TRBV21-1 is designated a pseudogene. The CDR3 is 18 residues long. The CDR3 reads CASSKEYPKTSGKYEQYF. Written as DNA, the CDR3 is TGTGCCAGCAGCAAAGAGTACCCCAAGACTAGCGGGAAGTACGAGCAGTACTTC.

This clonotype was seen ten or more times. The chain is built from TRBV20-1 and TRBJ2-5; 9 bases fit TRBD1. Trimming took 4 bases from V and 5 from J; bases not matched to a gene: 8. CDR1 and CDR2 from the germline V gene are DFQATT and SNEGSKA (reference sequence). This CDR3 is built from 14 residues. The CDR3: CSATGTGWLETQYF. The DNA of the CDR3 is TGCAGTGCTACCGGGACAGGGTGGTTGGAGACCCAGTACTTC.